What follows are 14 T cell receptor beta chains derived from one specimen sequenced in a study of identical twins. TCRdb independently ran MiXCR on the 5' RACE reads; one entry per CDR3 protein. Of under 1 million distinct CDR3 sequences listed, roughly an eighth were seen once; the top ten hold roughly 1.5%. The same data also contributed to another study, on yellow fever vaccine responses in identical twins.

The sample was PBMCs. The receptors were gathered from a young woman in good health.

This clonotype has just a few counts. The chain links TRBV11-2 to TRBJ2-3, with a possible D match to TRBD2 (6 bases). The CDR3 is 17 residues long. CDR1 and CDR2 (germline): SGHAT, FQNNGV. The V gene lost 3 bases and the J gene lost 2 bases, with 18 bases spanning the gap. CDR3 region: CASSFFGGLGDTDTQYF. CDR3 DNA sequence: TGTGCCAGCAGCTTTTTCGGGGGTCTTGGAGACACAGATACGCAGTATTTT.

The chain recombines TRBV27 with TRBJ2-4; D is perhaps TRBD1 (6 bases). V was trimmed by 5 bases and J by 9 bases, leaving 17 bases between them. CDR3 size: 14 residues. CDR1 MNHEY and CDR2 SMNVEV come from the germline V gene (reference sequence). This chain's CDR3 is CASSPLGGESIQYF. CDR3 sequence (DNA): TGTGCCAGCAGTCCCCTTGGGGGCGAGAGCATTCAGTACTTC.

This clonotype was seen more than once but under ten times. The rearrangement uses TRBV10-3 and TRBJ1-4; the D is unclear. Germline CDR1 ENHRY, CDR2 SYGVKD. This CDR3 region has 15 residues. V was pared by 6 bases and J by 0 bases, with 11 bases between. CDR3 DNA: TGTGCCATCAGCCAGGAGCGGGCAACTAATGAAAAACTGTTTTTT. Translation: CAISQERATNEKLFF.

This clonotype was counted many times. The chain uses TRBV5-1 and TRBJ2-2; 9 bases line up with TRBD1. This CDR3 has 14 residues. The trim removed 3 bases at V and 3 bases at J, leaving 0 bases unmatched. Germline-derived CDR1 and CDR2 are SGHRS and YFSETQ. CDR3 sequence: CASSWTGDTGELFF. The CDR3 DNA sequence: TGCGCCAGCAGCTGGACAGGGGACACCGGGGAGCTGTTTTTT.

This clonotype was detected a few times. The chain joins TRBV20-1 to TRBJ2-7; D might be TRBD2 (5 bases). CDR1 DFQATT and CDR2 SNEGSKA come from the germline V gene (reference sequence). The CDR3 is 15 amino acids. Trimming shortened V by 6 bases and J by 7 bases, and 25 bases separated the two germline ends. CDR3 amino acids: CSASSTSGASTEQYV. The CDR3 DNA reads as TGCAGTGCGTCTTCCACGAGCGGAGCATCCACGGAGCAGTACGTC.

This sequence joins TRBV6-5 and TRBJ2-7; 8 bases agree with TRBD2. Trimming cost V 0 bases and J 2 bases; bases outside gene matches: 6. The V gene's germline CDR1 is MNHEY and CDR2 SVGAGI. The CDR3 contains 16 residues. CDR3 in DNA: TGTGCCAGCAGTTACTCGTTTAGCGGGACCACCTACGAGCAGTACTTC. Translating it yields CASSYSFSGTTYEQYF.

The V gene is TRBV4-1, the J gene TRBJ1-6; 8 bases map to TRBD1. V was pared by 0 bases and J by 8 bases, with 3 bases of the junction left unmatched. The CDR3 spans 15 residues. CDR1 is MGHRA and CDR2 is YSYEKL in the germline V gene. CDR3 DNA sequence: TGCGCCAGCAGCCAAGAGGACAGGGATTATTCACCCCTCCACTTT. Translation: CASSQEDRDYSPLHF.

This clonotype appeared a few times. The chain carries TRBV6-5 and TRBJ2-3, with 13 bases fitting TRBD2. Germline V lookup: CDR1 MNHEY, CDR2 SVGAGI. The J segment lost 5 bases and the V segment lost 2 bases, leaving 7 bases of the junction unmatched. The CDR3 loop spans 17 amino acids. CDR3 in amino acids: CASSYTRLAGGIDTQYF. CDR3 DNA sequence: TGTGCCAGCAGTTACACCCGACTAGCGGGAGGAATAGATACGCAGTATTTT.

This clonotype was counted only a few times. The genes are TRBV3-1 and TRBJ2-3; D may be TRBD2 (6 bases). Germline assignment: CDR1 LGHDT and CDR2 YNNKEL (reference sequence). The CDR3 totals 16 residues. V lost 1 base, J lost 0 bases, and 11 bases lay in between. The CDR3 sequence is CASSQGQRASTDTQYF. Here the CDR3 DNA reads TGTGCCAGCAGCCAAGGTCAGCGGGCTAGCACAGATACGCAGTATTTT.

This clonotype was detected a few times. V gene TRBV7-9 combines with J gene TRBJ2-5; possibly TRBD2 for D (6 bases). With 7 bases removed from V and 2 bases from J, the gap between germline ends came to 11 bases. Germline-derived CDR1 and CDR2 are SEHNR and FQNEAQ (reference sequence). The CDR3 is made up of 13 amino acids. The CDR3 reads CASIGGEQETQYF. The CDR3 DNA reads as TGTGCCAGCATTGGAGGGGAACAAGAGACCCAGTACTTC.

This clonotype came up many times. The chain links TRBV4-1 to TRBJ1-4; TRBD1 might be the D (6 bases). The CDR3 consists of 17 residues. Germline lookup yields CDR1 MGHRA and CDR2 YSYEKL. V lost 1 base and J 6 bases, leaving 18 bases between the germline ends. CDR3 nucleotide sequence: TGCGCCAGCAGCCAAGGAGGGCGAGGGGGTGAAGATGAAAAACTGTTTTTT. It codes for CASSQGGRGGEDEKLFF.

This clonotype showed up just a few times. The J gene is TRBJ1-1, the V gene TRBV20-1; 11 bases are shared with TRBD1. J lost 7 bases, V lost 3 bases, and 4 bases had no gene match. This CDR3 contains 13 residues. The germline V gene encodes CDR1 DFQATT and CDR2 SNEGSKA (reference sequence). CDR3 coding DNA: TGCAGTGCTAGCGGGGACAGGGGGGATGAAGCTTTCTTT. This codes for CSASGDRGDEAFF.

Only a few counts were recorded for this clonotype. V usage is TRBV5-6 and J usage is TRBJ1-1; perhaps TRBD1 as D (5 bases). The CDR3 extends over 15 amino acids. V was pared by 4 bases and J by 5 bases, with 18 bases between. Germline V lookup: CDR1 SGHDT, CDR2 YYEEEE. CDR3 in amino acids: CASSPEGRGRTEAFF. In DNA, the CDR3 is TGTGCCAGCAGCCCGGAGGGTAGGGGTCGGACTGAAGCTTTCTTT.

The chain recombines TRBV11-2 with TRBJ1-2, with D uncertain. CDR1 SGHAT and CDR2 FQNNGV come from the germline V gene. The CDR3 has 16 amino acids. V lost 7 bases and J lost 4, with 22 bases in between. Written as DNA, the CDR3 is TGTGCCAGCACCCTGAGGATGGATGGTGGGAGCTATGGCTACACCTTC. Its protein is CASTLRMDGGSYGYTF.